Presented here are 19 T cell receptor beta chains from one specimen sequenced in a study of T cell responses to AZD1222 COVID-19 vaccine. Repertoires were generated with immunoSEQ multiplex PCR, while TCRdb's copy carries only in-frame clones and drops some. The data show 95,000 to 100,000 clones, 88% seen once. The material sequenced was peripheral blood, taken 28 days after the second AZD1222 dose. These receptors originate from an adult who received the AZD1222 COVID-19 vaccine.

CDR3 sequence: CASSRDSQETQYF. DNA of the CDR3: TGTGCCAGCAGCCGGGACAGTCAAGAGACCCAGTACTTC. The gene calls are TRBV5-4 and TRBJ2-5; 7 bases agree with TRBD1. The CDR3 contains 13 residues. J gave up 2 bases and V 4 bases, and 2 bases lay outside the gene matches. Germline CDR1 reads SGHNT; CDR2 reads YYREEE (reference sequence).

V usage is TRBV7-3 and J usage is TRBJ2-1; 9 bases fit TRBD2. Germline CDR1 is SGHTA and CDR2 is FQGTGA. The CDR3 consists of 15 residues. V dropped 1 base and J dropped 7; count of bases not matched to a gene: 5. The CDR3 region has the DNA TGTGCCAGCAGCTTAATACTAGCGGGTGCTAATGAGCAGTTCTTC. Its translation is CASSLILAGANEQFF.

This rearrangement joins TRBV6-5 to TRBJ1-1; D not resolved. Looked up from germline, CDR1 is MNHEY and CDR2 is SVGAGI. V was trimmed by 1 base and J by 1 base, leaving 10 bases between them. The CDR3 has 15 amino acids. CDR3 bases: TGTGCCAGCAGTTACTGGGGATCTGAGAACACTGAAGCTTTCTTT. Its protein product is CASSYWGSENTEAFF.

The genes are TRBV6-4 and TRBJ1-3; D call uncertain. V shed 8 bases and J shed 4 bases, with 12 bases lying between them. The CDR3 is 13 amino acids. CDR1 MRHNA and CDR2 SNTAGT come from the germline V gene. The CDR3 sequence: CASSTSLGNTIYF. Written as DNA, the CDR3 is TGTGCCAGCTCCACCTCTCTGGGAAACACCATATATTTT.

The chain links TRBV6-5 to TRBJ1-2; D ambiguous. The CDR3 sequence is 13 residues long. In germline, CDR1 is MNHEY, CDR2 SVGAGI. V dropped 0 bases and J dropped 8 bases, with 10 bases sitting between them. CDR3 in DNA: TGTGCCAGCAGTTACTCATCGGGGAACGGCTACACCTTC. Encoded protein: CASSYSSGNGYTF.

V gene TRBV9 combines with J gene TRBJ1-2, with TRBD1 as a possible D gene (5 bases). This CDR3 region has 15 residues. CDR1 is SGDLS, CDR2 YYNGEE, per germline. Trimming stripped 6 bases from V and 5 bases from J, with 20 bases between. CDR3 bases: TGTGCCAGCACCCTAGACGTAGGGGAGTCATATGGCTACACCTTC. Translated: CASTLDVGESYGYTF.

The chain employs TRBV28 and TRBJ1-6; 8 positions match TRBD1. Trimming at V came to 5 bases and at J to 4 bases, leaving 7 bases not matched to a gene. There are 16 residues in the CDR3. Per the germline V gene, CDR1 is MDHEN and CDR2 is SYDVKM. The CDR3 protein is CASSTGQGLYNSPLHF. CDR3 DNA sequence: TGTGCCAGCAGTACCGGACAGGGATTATATAATTCACCCCTCCACTTT.

The V gene is TRBV12-5, the J gene TRBJ1-2; a possible D gene is TRBD1 (6 bases). CDR3 length: 13 amino acids. V lost 5 bases, J lost 2 bases, and 9 bases lay in between. Germline values: CDR1 LGHNT, CDR2 FRNRAP. CDR3 coding DNA: TGTGCTAGTGGTAGTGGACAGAACTATGGCTACACCTTC. Translating gives CASGSGQNYGYTF.

This clone is a singleton in its sample. This rearrangement joins TRBV5-8 to TRBJ1-1; 8 bases match TRBD1. The germline V gene encodes CDR1 SGHTS and CDR2 YDEGEE. This CDR3 comprises 15 residues. V dropped 4 bases and J dropped 4; count of bases not matched to a gene: 9. The chain's CDR3 is CASSQDRAISTEAFF. CDR3 in DNA: TGTGCCAGCAGCCAGGACAGGGCGATCAGCACTGAAGCTTTCTTT. Full variable domain (rest looked up from reference TRBV5-8 and TRBJ1-1): EAGVTQSPTHLIKTRGQQATLRCSPISGHTSVYWYQQALGLGLQFLLWYDEGEERNRGNFPPRFSGRQFPNYSSELNVNALELEDSALYLCASSQDRAISTEAFFGQGTRLTVV.

This clone appeared a few times. The chain has TRBV6-6 and TRBJ1-2, with 12 bases identical to TRBD1. V shed 2 bases and J 4 bases; nucleotides not matched to a gene: 2. The CDR3 covers 15 residues. Germline V gene lookup returns CDR1 MNHNY and CDR2 SVGAGI (reference sequence). CDR3 sequence (DNA): TGTGCCAGCAGTTACGGGGACAGGGGGCCCTATGGCTACACCTTC. Protein sequence: CASSYGDRGPYGYTF.

The CDR3 loop reads CAIQGAQGNQPQHF. The CDR3 bases are TGTGCCATCCAGGGGGCCCAGGGCAATCAGCCCCAGCATTTT. This sequence joins TRBV6-5 and TRBJ1-5; 8 bases map to TRBD1. CDR1 and CDR2 from the germline V gene are MNHEY and SVGAGI. After removal of 10 bases from V and 2 bases from J, the junction contained 7 bases not matched to a gene. The CDR3 has 14 amino acids.

The chain recombines TRBV30 with TRBJ1-5; D not certain. The CDR3 contains 16 residues. V was cut by 0 bases and J by 6 bases, with 18 bases left in between. CDR1 and CDR2 from the germline V gene are GTSNPN and SVGIG (reference sequence). The CDR3 loop reads CAWSVKGRTSSQPQHF. DNA for the CDR3: TGTGCCTGGAGTGTAAAGGGAAGAACCTCTAGTCAGCCCCAGCATTTT.

This chain connects TRBV19 to TRBJ1-5; D not resolved. Trimming left V 11 bases short and J 6 bases short, with 17 bases between. This CDR3 region has 13 residues. Germline CDR1 is LNHDA and CDR2 is SQIVND (reference sequence). For the CDR3, the DNA is TGTGCCGTCTCATTCAAGGTCAGTCAGCCCCAGCATTTT. It yields the protein CAVSFKVSQPQHF.

The chain carries TRBV28 and TRBJ1-1, with D uncertain. V was clipped by 9 bases and J by 7 bases, with 12 bases between them. Germline-derived CDR1 and CDR2 are MDHEN and SYDVKM. This CDR3 contains 11 residues. The CDR3 nucleotides are TGTGCCAGTTACGGGCAGGTTGAAGCTTTCTTT. It codes for CASYGQVEAFF.

This rearrangement joins TRBV3-1 (or the pseudogene TRBV3-2) to TRBJ1-6, with D hard to call. Trimming shortened V by 2 bases and J by 0 bases, and 5 bases separated the two germline ends. The CDR3 runs to 15 residues. Germline V lookup: CDR1 LGHDT, CDR2 YNNKEL (reference sequence). The CDR3, as DNA: TGTGCCAGCAGCCAACAGAGCTCCTATAATTCACCCCTCCACTTT. Residues: CASSQQSSYNSPLHF.

The chain links TRBV6-5 to TRBJ2-7; no firm D call. There are 13 residues in the CDR3. V was trimmed by 5 bases and J by 2 bases, leaving 10 bases between them. Germline V gene data show CDR1 as MNHEY and CDR2 as SVGAGI. As DNA, the CDR3 is TGTGCCAGCAGTCGCGACATAACCTACGAGCAGTACTTC. As protein: CASSRDITYEQYF.

V is TRBV12-3 or TRBV12-4 and J is TRBJ1-1; D not certain. With 2 bases removed from V and 10 bases from J, the gap between germline ends came to 11 bases. There are 12 residues in the CDR3. CDR3 nucleotides: TGTGCCAGCAGTTTACCGAGACTGGGAGCTTTCTTT. This codes for CASSLPRLGAFF.

The chain links TRBV6-2 or TRBV6-3 to TRBJ2-5; no clear D gene. In germline, CDR1 is MNHEY, CDR2 SVGEGT. The CDR3 spans 14 residues. V gave up 6 bases and J gave up 3 bases, with 14 bases separating them. The CDR3 reads CASSLLTAKETQYF. CDR3 nucleotide sequence: TGTGCCAGCAGCCTGTTGACTGCAAAAGAGACCCAGTACTTC.

The chain has TRBV30 and TRBJ2-7; D unclear. The germline CDR1 and CDR2 sequences are GTSNPN and SVGIG (reference sequence). The CDR3 loop spans 10 amino acids. Trimming pared 1 base from V and 5 bases from J, leaving 3 bases between. In nucleotides, the CDR3 is TGTGCCTGGAGTGAGCACGAGCAGTACTTC. This translates into CAWSEHEQYF.